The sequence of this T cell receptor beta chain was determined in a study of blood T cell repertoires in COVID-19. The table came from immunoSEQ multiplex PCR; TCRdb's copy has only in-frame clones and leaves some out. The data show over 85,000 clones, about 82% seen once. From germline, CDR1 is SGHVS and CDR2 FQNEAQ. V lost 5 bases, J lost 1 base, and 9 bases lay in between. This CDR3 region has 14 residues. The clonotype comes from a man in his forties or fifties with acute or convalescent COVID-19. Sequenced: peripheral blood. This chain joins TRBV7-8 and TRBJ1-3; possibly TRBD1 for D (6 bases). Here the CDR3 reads CASSLGHSGNTIYF. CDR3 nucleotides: TGTGCCAGCAGCCTGGGACATTCTGGAAACACCATATATTTT.